This TCR beta chain originates from a study of T cell repertoires in cytomegalovirus infection. On the study more broadly: Indicated by public TCR beta signatures were CMV infection and matching HLA type. General study findings and limits: Cumulative public TCR beta family frequency identified CMV carriers with the relevant HLA. Clonotype analysis showed dominance of the ex vivo response by HLA-C-restricted CMV-specific TCR beta clonotypes.

Many counts were recorded for this clonotype. Its specificity is unknown. Each CDR3 protein is one row after TCRdb ran MiXCR on the reads. The sample carries 200,000 to 300,000 distinct CDR3 sequences, around 15% recorded once. This receptor was taken from a human donor in good health (CMV status not recorded). Some clones in this sample may be carry-over from other donors' samples. The specimen was PBMCs.

The CDR3 sequence: CASSEVQGSGEQYF. Here the CDR3 DNA reads TGCGCCAGCAGTGAGGTACAGGGGAGTGGCGAGCAGTACTTC. The J gene is TRBJ2-7, the V gene TRBV10-1; 7 bases fit TRBD1. Germline values: CDR1 WNHNN, CDR2 SYGVQD (reference sequence). With 2 bases clipped from V and 6 bases from J, the junction kept 7 bases outside the gene matches. This CDR3 region has 14 residues.